Ten or more counts support the clone carrying this TCR beta chain. Its antigen is unknown. The CDR3 extends over 17 amino acids. V trimming: 3 bases; J trimming: 3 bases; junction bases outside the gene matches: 8. CDR1 and CDR2 (germline): SGHRS, YFSETQ. The record originates from a study of human T cells and chemical hapten exposure. Overall study findings and caveats: Significantly more large CDR3 similarity clusters were formed by expanded TCRs than by controls.

TCRdb ran MiXCR on the RACE reads and lists one entry per CDR3 protein. Of about 62,000 distinct CDR3 sequences listed, around 7% are singletons. Time point here: pre-sensitization, week 0. Treatment of the sample: therapeutic diphenylcyclopropenone sensitization with weekly scalp DPC. Specimen: whole blood, collected in connection with sensitization to the hapten diphenylcyclopropenone (DPC). The rearrangement uses TRBV5-1 and TRBJ2-1; 11 positions agree with TRBD2. This receptor was taken from a woman in her 30s with alopecia areata. Some clones in this sample may be carry-over from other donors' samples. CDR3 amino acids: CASSSYTGTSGYNEQFF. Here the CDR3 DNA reads TGCGCCAGCAGCTCCTACACCGGGACTAGCGGCTACAATGAGCAGTTCTTC.